Below are 15 T cell receptor beta chains sequenced from a single sample in a study of blood T cells in healthy people across ages (dated by TCRdb to about 2015). Library creation used 5' RACE. TCRdb records Illumina HiSeq 2500 as the sequencer. A second PCR of about 7 to 12 cycles was run with a J-beta primer mix and a sample-barcoded 5' primer. TCRdb's own reprocessing of the public reads used fastp at Q25 and MiXCR and kept productive beta chains. A single entry per CDR3 protein holds the most common genes and DNA from its merged rows. This sample holds around 790,000 distinct CDR3 sequences; around two fifths were observed only once. Of the sample, around 18% falls within the top ten clones. Sequencing was done on a sample of blood. These TCRs come from a man in his 60s in good health.

Only a few counts were recorded for this clonotype. V and J are TRBV20-1 and TRBJ1-1; D remains ambiguous. V was clipped by 6 bases and J by 0 bases, with 14 bases between them. This CDR3 has 14 amino acids. Per the germline V gene, CDR1 is DFQATT and CDR2 is SNEGSKA (reference sequence). CDR3 sequence (DNA): TGCAGTGCACCTTTCAGGTCCTTGAACACTGAAGCTTTCTTT. The encoded protein is CSAPFRSLNTEAFF.

This rearrangement joins TRBV4-3 to TRBJ1-2, with D uncertain. CDR1 is LGHNA and CDR2 is YSLEER in the germline V gene. This CDR3 comprises 14 residues. V was pared by 0 bases and J by 4 bases, with 9 bases between. CDR3 region: CASSQDRRAYGYTF. CDR3 bases: TGCGCCAGCAGCCAAGACCGGCGGGCCTATGGCTACACCTTC.

This chain uses TRBV12-3 or TRBV12-4 with TRBJ1-1, with D hard to call. V was trimmed by 3 bases and J by 0 bases, leaving 20 bases between them. The CDR3 extends over 18 amino acids. In DNA form, the CDR3 reads TGTGCCAGCAGTTTTTGGGGATTCGGGTCCCCAATGAACACTGAAGCTTTCTTT. It specifies CASSFWGFGSPMNTEAFF.

This clonotype came up many times. The chain combines TRBV29-1 with TRBJ1-1, with TRBD1 as a possible D gene (5 bases). CDR1 is SQVTM, CDR2 ANQGSEA, per germline. The V and J ends lost 5 bases and 7 bases respectively, with 14 bases between them. The CDR3 is made up of 12 amino acids. The CDR3 DNA is TGCAGCGTTATAGGGGAGGAACATGAAGCTTTCTTT. Residues: CSVIGEEHEAFF.

The rearrangement links TRBV29-1 to TRBJ2-1, with a tentative D call TRBD2 (6 bases). The J call is uncertain, as TRBJ2-7 better fits the DNA end. The CDR3 covers 14 residues. CDR1 is SQVTM and CDR2 is ANQGSEA in the germline V gene. The CDR3, as DNA: TGCAGCGTTCGGGGGATCAGCTCCTACAATGAGCAGTACTTC. Translation gives CSVRGISSYNEQYF.

The chain carries TRBV14 and TRBJ2-5; D is unclear. Trimming stripped 2 bases from V and 2 bases from J, with 18 bases between. In germline, CDR1 is SGHDN, CDR2 FVKESK. The CDR3 is made up of 17 amino acids. CDR3 sequence: CASSQLAPRVVQETQYF. The CDR3 bases are TGTGCCAGCAGCCAATTGGCCCCAAGGGTAGTGCAAGAGACCCAGTACTTC.

V gene TRBV11-2 combines with J gene TRBJ2-3; 7 bases line up with TRBD1. Per the germline V gene, CDR1 is SGHAT and CDR2 is FQNNGV. The CDR3 loop spans 14 amino acids. V trimming: 5 bases; J trimming: 2 bases; junction bases outside the gene matches: 4. The chain's CDR3 is CASSRTGYTDTQYF. For the CDR3, the DNA is TGTGCCAGCAGCCGGACAGGTTACACAGATACGCAGTATTTT.

The gene calls are TRBV20-1 and TRBJ1-4; D is possibly TRBD1 (6 bases). Germline V gene sequence: CDR1 DFQATT, CDR2 SNEGSKA (reference sequence). Trimming stripped 1 base from V and 0 bases from J, with 9 bases between. The CDR3 runs to 15 residues. CDR3 nucleotides: TGCAGTGCTAGAGCTGGGGGCGCAACTAATGAAAAACTGTTTTTT. The encoded protein is CSARAGGATNEKLFF.

Worth noting for this clonotype: This may arise from a read error, as a much more abundant clone is one base away. This chain uses TRBV7-2 with TRBJ2-5; 9 nucleotides agree with TRBD2. V lost 5 bases, J lost 11 bases, and 18 bases stayed unmatched. The germline gives CDR1 SGHTA, CDR2 FQGNSA. This CDR3 contains 16 residues. CDR3 DNA: TGTGCCAGCAGCCTAAGGGCGGGGGGGCTATACAATGAGCAGTACTTC. It encodes CASSLRAGGLYNEQYF.

The chain has TRBV7-9 and TRBJ2-3; D not certain. Between the trimmed V and J ends, which lost 1 base and 1 base, there was a span of 6 bases. Per the germline V gene, CDR1 is SEHNR and CDR2 is FQNEAQ (reference sequence). This CDR3 is built from 14 residues. As DNA, the CDR3 is TGTGCCAGCAGCTTAGAAACAGGCACAGATACGCAGTATTTT. Encoded protein: CASSLETGTDTQYF.

Comments on this clonotype: A much larger clone is a single base away; this may be a read error. This sequence joins TRBV25-1 and TRBJ2-5; maybe TRBD2 (5 bases). The J call is uncertain, as TRBJ2-4 better fits the DNA end. The germline gives CDR1 MGHDK, CDR2 SYGVNS. This CDR3 contains 17 residues. This CDR3 is CASSEFGPGSGENIQYF. The CDR3 DNA follows: TGTGCCAGCAGTGAATTTGGTCCCGGGTCCGGGGAAAACATTCAGTACTTC.

Note on this clonotype: Mismatch with germline at one junction end may stem from a read error. The genes are TRBV4-3 and TRBJ2-3; 7 bases agree with TRBD2. The CDR3 is 15 residues long. Germline CDR1 is LGHNA and CDR2 is YSLEER. This CDR3 reads CASSRRAGPTDMQYF. DNA for the CDR3: TGCGCCAGCAGCCGGAGAGCGGGGCCCACAGATATGCAGTATTTT.

On this clonotype: A much bigger clone sits one base away, suggesting this may be a read error. The J gene is TRBJ1-2, the V gene TRBV7-2, with a tentative D call TRBD1 (5 bases). Germline CDR1 reads SGHTA; CDR2 reads FQGNSA. V was clipped by 4 bases and J by 6 bases, with 15 bases between them. This CDR3 is 14 amino acids long. The CDR3 DNA is TGTGCCAGCAGCTCCTCCGGGGGTGTCCATGGCTACACCTTC. This sequence encodes CASSSSGGVHGYTF.

The chain links TRBV12-3 or TRBV12-4 to TRBJ1-2; 8 nucleotides match TRBD1. The CDR3 runs to 13 residues. The V and J ends lost 8 bases and 2 bases, in that order; junction bases with no gene match: 4. The CDR3: CASQGAGNYGYTF. CDR3 nucleotides: TGTGCCAGCCAGGGGGCAGGAAACTATGGCTACACCTTC.

J is TRBJ1-5 and V is TRBV7-2; 8 bases align to TRBD1. CDR3 length: 16 amino acids. V lost 4 bases to trimming and J lost 6 bases; unmatched junction nucleotides: 11. From germline, CDR1 is SGHTA and CDR2 FQGNSA. CDR3 region: CASSSQGGLNSQPQHF. Written as DNA, the CDR3 is TGTGCCAGCAGCTCACAGGGGGGGCTAAACAGTCAGCCCCAGCATTTT.